The next 26 T cell receptor beta chains were all read from a single sample in a study of CD8+CD57+ T cells in acquired aplastic anemia. The authors sequenced patients whose flow cytometry had shown CD8+CD57+ cell expansion. For CDR3 and TCR beta VDJ profiling, genomic DNA was the template used. TCRdb reanalysed the reads using MiXCR and keeps one entry per CDR3 protein. The sample consists of 150,000 to 200,000 distinct CDR3 sequences, about 45% of them appearing once. The specimen was sorted CD4+, CD8+, or CD8+CD57+ T cells (not recorded which) from PBMCs. Receptors originate from a human donor with aplastic anemia.

This clonotype occurred a few times. V gene TRBV18 combines with J gene TRBJ1-2; D perhaps matches TRBD1 (5 bases). The germline gives CDR1 KGHSH, CDR2 LQKENI. CDR3 length: 14 residues. V dropped 0 bases and J dropped 1 base, with 6 bases sitting between them. CDR3 bases: TGTGCCAGCTCACCACCAGGGGTTAACTATGGCTACACCTTC. Amino acid sequence: CASSPPGVNYGYTF.

This clonotype was counted many times. The chain combines TRBV9 with TRBJ2-2; 7 nucleotides agree with TRBD2. V lost 2 bases and J lost 3; bases outside the gene matches: 4. Per germline, CDR1 SGDLS and CDR2 YYNGEE. This CDR3 region has 15 residues. The CDR3, as DNA: TGTGCCAGCAGCGTCAGCGGGGTCCACACCGGGGAGCTGTTTTTT. Amino acid sequence: CASSVSGVHTGELFF.

The chain recombines TRBV7-2 with TRBJ1-1; D ambiguous. CDR1 is SGHTA and CDR2 is FQGNSA in the germline V gene. The CDR3 runs to 11 residues. V shed 5 bases and J shed 8 bases, with 9 bases lying between them. In DNA form, the CDR3 reads TGTGCCAGCAGCCCGAGAATGGAAGCTTTCTTT. It specifies CASSPRMEAFF.

A few counts support this clonotype. The V call is TRBV10-3, the J call TRBJ1-2, with D perhaps TRBD1 (5 bases). Trimming cost V 7 bases and J 4 bases, with 13 bases left between them. Per germline, CDR1 ENHRY and CDR2 SYGVKD. The length of the CDR3 is 13 residues. DNA for the CDR3: TGTGCCATCAACGAGGGGTCGGCCTATGGCTACACCTTC. Amino acids: CAINEGSAYGYTF.

This clonotype was counted many times. The V and J genes are TRBV5-6 and TRBJ1-1, with D unresolved. Germline V gives CDR1 SGHDT, CDR2 YYEEEE. The CDR3 sequence is 13 residues long. Trimming left V 0 bases short and J 9 bases short, with 12 bases between. Here the CDR3 reads CASSLEVDSQAFF. The CDR3 DNA reads as TGTGCCAGCAGCTTGGAAGTGGATTCACAAGCTTTCTTT.

The chain is built from TRBV7-2 and TRBJ2-7, with D unresolved. Germline-derived CDR1 and CDR2 are SGHTA and FQGNSA. The CDR3 has 13 residues. The V end lost 5 bases, the J end lost 2 bases, and 10 bases lay between the germline ends. The CDR3 DNA is TGTGCCAGCAGCGCATTCGAACCCTACGAGCAGTACTTC. Amino acid sequence: CASSAFEPYEQYF.

The CDR3 here is CASSLGGIRADTQYF. In nucleotides, the CDR3 is TGTGCCAGCAGTTTAGGGGGCATAAGGGCAGATACGCAGTATTTT. The rearrangement joins TRBV12-3 or TRBV12-4 to TRBJ2-3, with D perhaps matching TRBD1 (5 bases). There are 15 residues in the CDR3. The V gene lost 1 base and the J gene lost 4 bases, with 12 bases spanning the gap.

This clonotype came up many times. J is TRBJ2-5 and V is TRBV12-3 or TRBV12-4; D possibly matches TRBD1 or TRBD2 (5 bases each). This CDR3 is built from 13 residues. Trimming took 7 bases from V and 6 from J, leaving 15 bases between them. CDR3 protein: CASTLGAVQTQYF. CDR3 bases: TGTGCCAGCACCCTCGGGGCGGTACAGACCCAGTACTTC.

The rearrangement links TRBV15 to TRBJ1-1; no firm D call. The germline V gene encodes CDR1 LNHNV and CDR2 YYDKDF (reference sequence). V was trimmed by 5 bases and J by 6 bases, leaving 13 bases between them. This CDR3 is 13 amino acids long. The chain's CDR3 is CATSVKINAEAFF. CDR3 DNA sequence: TGTGCCACCAGCGTCAAGATAAACGCTGAAGCTTTCTTT.

J is TRBJ2-4 and V is TRBV7-2, with D hard to call. Germline-derived CDR1 and CDR2 are SGHTA and FQGNSA. This CDR3 spans 13 amino acids. The V and J ends lost 0 bases and 8 bases respectively, with 8 bases between them. Here the CDR3 DNA reads TGTGCCAGCAGCTTAGCGGTTTTGGACATTCAGTACTTC. Translation gives CASSLAVLDIQYF.

Concerning this clonotype itself: One end of the junction does not line up with germline, which may come from a read error. This sequence joins TRBV10-3 and TRBJ2-2, with D possibly being TRBD1 or TRBD2 (5 bases each). The germline V gene has CDR1 ENHRY and CDR2 SYGVKD. The CDR3 loop spans 13 amino acids. CDR3 amino acids: CASSFRGGGELFF. CDR3 bases: TGTGCCAGCAGTTTTCGTGGGGGCGGGGAGCTGTTTTTT.

Turning to this clonotype: At one end, the junction sequence differs from germline, possibly due to a read error. The chain uses TRBV29-1 and TRBJ2-7; 9 bases agree with TRBD1. From germline, CDR1 is SQVTM and CDR2 ANQGSEA. This CDR3 region has 12 residues. The CDR3 loop reads CSVPRDRVKQYF. The CDR3 region has the DNA TGCAGCGTTCCTCGGGACAGGGTAAAGCAGTATTTC.

This clonotype was counted many times. The chain has TRBV5-5 and TRBJ1-1; a possible D gene is TRBD1 (5 bases). CDR1 is SGHKS, CDR2 YYEKEE, per germline (reference sequence). The length of the CDR3 is 15 residues. Trimming removed 0 bases at V and 0 bases at J, with 9 bases between. The CDR3 loop reads CASSLAGSMNTEAFF. CDR3 nucleotide sequence: TGTGCCAGCAGCTTGGCAGGGTCCATGAACACTGAAGCTTTCTTT. The variable domain in full, completed from reference TRBV5-5 and TRBJ1-1, reads DAGVTQSPTHLIKTRGQQVTLRCSPISGHKSVSWYQQVLGQGPQFIFQYYEKEERGRGNFPDRFSARQFPNYSSELNVNALLLGDSALYLCASSLAGSMNTEAFFGQGTRLTVV.

The table lists this clonotype with many counts. The V gene is TRBV7-9, the J gene TRBJ2-5; D may be TRBD1 or TRBD2 (5 bases each). Trimming cost V 1 base and J 3 bases, with 15 bases left between them. Germline CDR1 and CDR2: SEHNR and FQNEAQ (reference sequence). This CDR3 is 16 amino acids long. The CDR3 sequence is CASSLGESVGEETQYF. CDR3 bases: TGTGCCAGCAGCTTAGGCGAGTCGGTGGGGGAAGAGACCCAGTACTTC. Supplemented by reference TRBV7-9 and TRBJ2-5, the full variable domain reads DTGVSQNPRHKITKRGQNVTFRCDPISEHNRLYWYRQTLGQGPEFLTYFQNEAQLEKSRLLSDRFSAERPKGSFSTLEIQRTEQGDSAMYLCASSLGESVGEETQYFGPGTRLLVL.

The chain couples TRBV25-1 to TRBJ1-5; unclear D gene. V was pared by 1 base and J by 6 bases, with 7 bases between. The CDR3 runs 13 residues. CDR1 is MGHDK, CDR2 SYGVNS, per germline. The CDR3 sequence: CASSESGPQPQHF. The CDR3 DNA reads as TGTGCCAGCAGTGAATCGGGTCCTCAGCCCCAGCATTTT.

V and J are TRBV19 and TRBJ1-5, with no clear D. V lost 1 base and J lost 4, with 11 bases in between. Germline V lookup: CDR1 LNHDA, CDR2 SQIVND (reference sequence). This CDR3 has 15 residues. CDR3 amino acids: CASSIGPASNQPQHF. DNA of the CDR3: TGTGCCAGTAGTATAGGGCCAGCAAGTAATCAGCCCCAGCATTTT. Full variable domain (remainder filled in from reference TRBV19 and TRBJ1-5): DGGITQSPKYLFRKEGQNVTLSCEQNLNHDAMYWYRQDPGQGLRLIYYSQIVNDFQKGDIAEGYSVSREKKESFPLTVTSAQKNPTAFYLCASSIGPASNQPQHFGDGTRLSIL.

This clonotype has ten or more counts. This may come from a read error, since a much larger clone is one base off. As DNA, the CDR3 is TGTGCCAGCAGAAACCTTGAAGGGGAAGCCTACGAGCAGTACTTC. It codes for CASRNLEGEAYEQYF. This rearrangement joins TRBV6-1 to TRBJ2-7; D might be TRBD1 (5 bases). CDR1 is MNHNS, CDR2 SASEGT, per germline. The V and J ends lost 6 bases and 2 bases respectively, with 17 bases between them. The CDR3 length is 15 residues.

The chain has TRBV19 and TRBJ2-7; D unresolved. CDR3 length: 14 amino acids. From germline, CDR1 is LNHDA and CDR2 SQIVND (reference sequence). V was cut by 5 bases and J by 4 bases, with 15 bases left in between. CDR3 nucleotide sequence: TGTGCCAGTAGTGCGACAACGATCGCGTACGAGCAGTACTTC. Protein: CASSATTIAYEQYF.

This clonotype turned up a few times. The genes are TRBV2 and TRBJ2-3; TRBD2 aligns across 9 bases. The CDR3 runs to 14 residues. Germline V gene lookup returns CDR1 SNHLY and CDR2 FYNNEI. J gave up 5 bases and V 6 bases, and 6 bases lay outside the gene matches. CDR3 bases: TGTGCCAGCAGACCTAGCGGGGTGGTAGATACGCAGTATTTT. Translating it yields CASRPSGVVDTQYF.

This clonotype came up a few times. J is TRBJ2-1 and V is TRBV24-1; TRBD1 matches at 9 bases. This CDR3 is 17 amino acids long. After removal of 5 bases from V and 5 bases from J, the junction contained 12 bases not matched to a gene. Germline values: CDR1 KGHDR, CDR2 SFDVKD. CDR3 sequence reads: CATSAPDGTGTNNEQFF. CDR3 DNA: TGTGCCACCAGTGCCCCGGACGGGACAGGGACCAACAATGAGCAGTTCTTC.

This clonotype was found many times. The chain recombines TRBV20-1 with TRBJ1-6; TRBD1 matches at 12 bases. The ends lost 0 bases at V and 10 bases at J; junction bases unmatched: 10. The germline V gene has CDR1 DFQATT and CDR2 SNEGSKA (reference sequence). This CDR3 is 17 amino acids long. CDR3: CSARDQMGQGARSPLHF. CDR3 sequence (DNA): TGCAGTGCTAGAGATCAAATGGGACAGGGGGCAAGATCACCCCTCCACTTT.

In its sample, this clonotype was seen a few times. The chain links TRBV2 to TRBJ1-4, with a weak D call TRBD1 (5 bases). Germline CDR1 reads SNHLY; CDR2 reads FYNNEI. The CDR3 covers 14 residues. Trimming took off 7 bases at V and 4 bases at J, with 13 bases between the two ends. CDR3 sequence: CASKGASLNEKLFF. CDR3 DNA: TGTGCCAGCAAAGGGGCGAGCCTTAATGAAAAACTGTTTTTT.

This clonotype occurred many times. The V and J genes are TRBV19 and TRBJ2-3; 13 bases are shared with TRBD2. V lost 4 bases, J lost 8 bases, and 12 bases stayed unmatched. The germline V gene has CDR1 LNHDA and CDR2 SQIVND (reference sequence). CDR3 size: 17 residues. This CDR3 is CASSTTLLAGGSFTQYF. CDR3 in DNA: TGTGCCAGTAGTACCACCCTACTAGCGGGGGGGTCGTTTACGCAGTATTTT.

The table lists this clonotype with many counts. The genes are TRBV20-1 and TRBJ2-5; tentative D call: TRBD2 (6 bases). V was clipped by 2 bases and J by 4 bases, with 11 bases between them. This CDR3 comprises 13 residues. The germline V gene has CDR1 DFQATT and CDR2 SNEGSKA (reference sequence). The CDR3 is CSARWTGVETQYF. The CDR3 coding sequence is TGCAGTGCTAGATGGACGGGGGTAGAGACCCAGTACTTC.

The rearrangement uses TRBV10-3 and TRBJ2-2, with a possible D match to TRBD2 (5 bases). The CDR3 length is 15 residues. The germline V gene has CDR1 ENHRY and CDR2 SYGVKD. V lost 10 bases and J lost 3, with 18 bases in between. CDR3 sequence reads: CATTLTGVYTGELFF. The CDR3 DNA follows: TGTGCCACTACCCTCACCGGGGTGTACACCGGGGAGCTGTTTTTT.

This clonotype was recorded many times. This chain uses TRBV5-4 with TRBJ1-2; D call uncertain. Germline lookup yields CDR1 SGHNT and CDR2 YYREEE (reference sequence). This CDR3 spans 14 amino acids. V lost 5 bases and J lost 1, with 12 bases in between. The CDR3 protein is CASRGQANNYGYTF. Written as DNA, the CDR3 is TGTGCCAGCAGAGGGCAGGCAAATAACTATGGCTACACCTTC.